This T cell receptor beta chain emerged from a study of CD8+ T cells in alopecia areata. RNA was extracted and reverse transcribed into cDNA as the sequencing template. Profiled with immunoSEQ multiplex PCR; TCRdb holds only in-frame clones, not every one. Here the sample spans 87,000 or so clones, over 70% being singletons. As to treatment: oral pan-JAK inhibitor, 5-10 mg twice daily. CDR1 and CDR2 from the germline V gene are MNHEY and SMNVEV (reference sequence). This CDR3 has 11 amino acids. The V gene lost 4 bases and the J gene lost 5 bases, with 6 bases spanning the gap. This clone came up once. Other DNA variants within this sample encode the same CDR3.

This TCR derives from a human donor with alopecia areata. This material consisted of CD8+ T cells sorted from blood, taken around week 46, from a patient treated with tofacitinib. The chain is built from TRBV27 and TRBJ2-7; TRBD1 is a possible D gene (5 bases). DNA of the CDR3: TGTGCCAGCAGTTCCAGGGACGAGCAGTACTTC. Protein sequence: CASSSRDEQYF.